Listed below are T cell receptor beta chains from one sample, sequenced in a study of CD8 T cells in ankylosing spondylitis. Each CDR3 protein is one row after TCRdb ran MiXCR on the 5' RACE reads. The sample lists a few hundred thousand distinct CDR3 sequences, 6.5% to 10% occurring once. Sequenced input: blood, either unsorted or a sorted T cell fraction (not recorded which). The receptors here all came from a male donor with ankylosing spondylitis. Both conserved end residues are part of each CDR3. The D gene is left open where the match is weak. A clone size is listed for some rows: how often the clone was seen (once, few, many), or a class if it is expanded.

>-|15|-|TRBJ1-5|TRBV4-3
TGCGCCAGCAGCCAAGACAGAGACAGTTATCAGCCCCAGCATTTT
CASSQDRDSYQPQHF
>many|14|-|TRBJ2-3|TRBV28
TGTGCCAGCAGTTTGCTCCAGGGGCCAGATACGCAGTATTTT
CASSLLQGPDTQYF
>-|13|-|TRBJ1-2|TRBV12-3/TRBV12-4
TGTGCCAGCAGTCCTGACAGTCTCTATGGCTACACCTTC
CASSPDSLYGYTF
>many|13|-|TRBJ1-6|TRBV7-8
TGTGCCAGCAGCTTGCCCCTTGCGTCTCCCCTCCACTTT
CASSLPLASPLHF
>-|19|TRBD1|TRBJ2-1|TRBV11-1
TGTGCCAGCAGCTTAGAGGGGTCCGGGACAGGGGTCCCCTACAATGAGCAGTTCTTC
CASSLEGSGTGVPYNEQFF
>-|17|-|TRBJ2-3|TRBV25-1
TGTGCCAGCAGGGGGATATCCAGGGGTACTAGCACAAATACGCAGTATTTT
CASRGISRGTSTNTQYF
>few|14|-|TRBJ2-5|TRBV4-1
TGCGCCAGCAGCCAAGCTAGTCCCCAAGAGACCCAGTACTTC
CASSQASPQETQYF
>few|16|-|TRBJ2-3|TRBV7-2
TGTGCCAGCAGCTTAGGGGGGTCCCGAAGCACAGATACGCAGTATTTT
CASSLGGSRSTDTQYF
>-|17|-|TRBJ2-3|TRBV29-1
TGCAGCGTTGAAGAGAAACCCCGGCAGGGACTCACAGATACGCAGTATTTT
CSVEEKPRQGLTDTQYF
>few|15|-|TRBJ2-5|TRBV4-1
TGCGCCAGCAGCCAAGGAAATGGGCGATTAGAGACCCAGTACTTC
CASSQGNGRLETQYF
>many|15|TRBD2|TRBJ2-2|TRBV5-1
TGCGCCAGCAGCTTAACTAGCGGGGAAACCGGGGAGCTGTTTTTT
CASSLTSGETGELFF
>-|14|-|TRBJ2-7|TRBV9
TGTGCCAGCAGCGTAGTCCCAAGTGGGGACGAGCAGTACTTC
CASSVVPSGDEQYF
>many|15|-|TRBJ2-2|TRBV7-3
TGTGCCAGCAGCTTCCAGGGCGGGGTTCACGGGGAGCTGTTTTTT
CASSFQGGVHGELFF
>few|17|-|TRBJ1-1|TRBV27
TGTGCCAGCAGTTTAGAATTTGGGAGGACCTCGAACACTGAAGCTTTCTTT
CASSLEFGRTSNTEAFF
>-|14|-|TRBJ2-3|TRBV7-9
TGTGCCAGCAGCGTTTCCCAGGGGCGAGATACGCAGTATTTT
CASSVSQGRDTQYF
>few|14|-|TRBJ1-1|TRBV27
TGTGCCAGCAGTTTATGGCGCTCGAACACTGAAGCTTTCTTT
CASSLWRSNTEAFF
>-|13|-|TRBJ2-3|TRBV7-7
TGTGCCAGCAGCTTCGCTTTCCCAGATACGCAGTATTTT
CASSFAFPDTQYF
>many|12|-|TRBJ2-1|TRBV29-1
TGCAGCGCGATCCTCCGCGGGGATGAGCAGTTCTTC
CSAILRGDEQFF
>-|16|-|TRBJ2-3|TRBV4-3
TGCGCCAGCAGCCAAGGGGATAGTAGCGAGGGAGATACGCAGTATTTT
CASSQGDSSEGDTQYF
>-|11|-|TRBJ2-1|TRBV25-1
TGTGCCAGCAGTGCCGCGGGGGAGCAGTTCTTC
CASSAAGEQFF
>few|14|-|TRBJ1-5|TRBV15
TGTGCCACCAGCAGAGAACGGGTAGATCAGCCCCAGCATTTT
CATSRERVDQPQHF
>many|13|-|TRBJ1-4|TRBV9
TGTGCCAGCAGCGTAGGACTTAATGAAAAACTGTTTTTT
CASSVGLNEKLFF
>many|13|-|TRBJ2-1|TRBV24-1
TGTGCCACCAGTGGCTTTGAATACAATGAGCAGTTCTTC
CATSGFEYNEQFF
>-|16|-|TRBJ2-7|TRBV21-1
TGTGCCAGCAGCAAAGAATACGGGGCGGACTCCTACGAGCAGTACTTC
CASSKEYGADSYEQYF
>-|15|TRBD1|TRBJ2-2|TRBV6-2/TRBV6-3
TGTGCCACGATCCGAGACAGGGCGAACACCGGGGAGCTGTTTTTT
CATIRDRANTGELFF
>-|16|TRBD1|TRBJ1-5|TRBV18
TGTGCCAGCTCACCGGCCGTGGACAGGTTAAATCAGCCCCAGCATTTT
CASSPAVDRLNQPQHF
>few|15|-|TRBJ2-5|TRBV3-1
TGTGCCAGCAGTACTCAAGCGGGTCCCCAAGAGACCCAGTACTTC
CASSTQAGPQETQYF
>few|12|-|TRBJ2-7|TRBV29-1
TGCAGCGTTGAAGTTTACGGGGTCGAGCAGTACTTC
CSVEVYGVEQYF
>few|16|TRBD1|TRBJ1-6|TRBV5-1
TGCGCCAGCAGCCCAGGACAGGTCTCGGGTAATTCACCCCTCCACTTT
CASSPGQVSGNSPLHF
>-|15|TRBD2|TRBJ2-1|TRBV10-3
TGTGCCATTAGCGGGTTTGCTAGCTCCTACAATGAGCAGTTCTTC
CAISGFASSYNEQFF
>many|15|-|TRBJ2-7|TRBV5-1
TGCGCCAGCAGCTTTTATATCGGGGGGCTCGACGAGCAGTACTTC
CASSFYIGGLDEQYF
>few|14|TRBD1|TRBJ1-4|TRBV5-1
TGCGCCAGCAGCCTGGGACAGACTCATCTGGGACTGTTTTTT
CASSLGQTHLGLFF
>-|15|TRBD2|TRBJ2-2|TRBV5-1
TGCGCCAGCAGTCAACTTAGCGGGATCACCGGGGAGCTGTTTTTT
CASSQLSGITGELFF
>many|14|-|TRBJ2-2|TRBV19
TGTGCCAGTAGTTCCCGACTGAATACCGGGGAGCTGTTTTTT
CASSSRLNTGELFF
>-|15|-|TRBJ2-7|TRBV5-1
TGCGCCAGCAGCTCGTGGACAGAAGTTAGCTACGAGCAGTACTTC
CASSSWTEVSYEQYF
>-|13|-|TRBJ2-3|TRBV27
TGTGCCAGCAGTTTGCGGGACCCAGATACGCAGTATTTT
CASSLRDPDTQYF
>-|15|-|TRBJ1-2|TRBV16
TGTGCCAGCAGCCAATACCAATCAACGAGTGAGGGATACACCTTC
CASSQYQSTSEGYTF
>few|16|-|TRBJ1-4|TRBV5-1
TGCGCCAGCAGCTCCCGGATGGGCGCAACTAATGAAAAACTGTTTTTT
CASSSRMGATNEKLFF
>many|13|TRBD2|TRBJ2-7|TRBV25-1
TGTGCCAGCAGTGATGAGCGGGAGTTCGAGCAGTACTTC
CASSDEREFEQYF
>-|15|-|TRBJ2-7|TRBV11-2
TGTGCCAGCAGCTTAGACTCGGTCTCTAGTGCCGAGCAGTACTTC
CASSLDSVSSAEQYF
>few|18|TRBD2|TRBJ2-1|TRBV4-2
TGTGCCAGCAGCCAAGGGACTCCGGGACTAGGTCCCCTTAACGAGCAGTTCTTC
CASSQGTPGLGPLNEQFF
>few|15|-|TRBJ2-1|TRBV4-1
TGCGCCAGCAGCCTTAGCGCGAGCTCCTACAATGAGCAGTTCTTC
CASSLSASSYNEQFF
>many|14|-|TRBJ2-7|TRBV5-1
TGCGCCAGCAGCCTACGGGGCATCTCCTACGAGCAGTACTTC
CASSLRGISYEQYF
>few|15|-|TRBJ2-7|TRBV5-1
TGCGCCAGCAGCTTGGTTTGGGACACATCCTACGAGCAGTACTTC
CASSLVWDTSYEQYF
>many|16|TRBD2|TRBJ2-2|TRBV5-1
TGCGCCAGCAGCTTGGTGGCTAGCGGAAACACCGGGGAGCTGTTTTTT
CASSLVASGNTGELFF
>many|16|-|TRBJ1-6|TRBV12-3/TRBV12-4
TGTGCCAGCAAGAGGGGACTGGGGCTCTATAATTCACCCCTCCACTTT
CASKRGLGLYNSPLHF
>once|18|-|TRBJ2-2|TRBV3-1
TGTGCCAGCAGCCGAAGGATGGGGGAGTTCGCGAACACCGGGGAGCTGTTTTTT
CASSRRMGEFANTGELFF
>many|12|-|TRBJ2-7|TRBV5-5
TGTGCCAGCAGCCCCCAGAGCTACGAGCAGTACTTC
CASSPQSYEQYF
>-|15|-|TRBJ2-3|TRBV18
TGTGCCAGCGGCCCCTATAGCGGACGCACAGATACGCAGTATTTT
CASGPYSGRTDTQYF
>few|14|TRBD1|TRBJ2-7|TRBV20-1
TGCAGTGCTAGCTCGGGACAGGGGGAAGGCGAGCAGTACTTC
CSASSGQGEGEQYF